This T cell receptor beta chain stems from a study of cytomegalovirus exposure and HLA in healthy donors. General observations from the study: Highly shared sequence variants in one cluster were likely a sequencing artifact. It was 150 to 200 TCR beta chains that were listed as cytomegalovirus-associated.

The PCR employed 60 Vbeta primers together with 13 Jbeta primers. Measured with immunoSEQ multiplex PCR; TCRdb has only the in-frame clones, and not every one. The sample contains 180,000 or so clones, roughly 82% of which appear only once. As regards this clone: Its antigen is as yet unknown.

Trimming at V came to 1 base and at J to 6 bases, leaving 4 bases not matched to a gene. Germline CDR1 and CDR2: LGHNA and YSLEER. The CDR3 length is 14 residues. Material for sequencing was PBMCs. This rearrangement joins TRBV4-3 to TRBJ2-3; 7 bases are shared with TRBD2. This receptor was taken from a man in his forties in good health and CMV-seronegative. CDR3 nucleotide sequence: TGCGCCAGCAGCCAAGGCGGGAGTAGCGATACGCAGTATTTT. Its translation: CASSQGGSSDTQYF.